Below are 28 T cell receptor beta chains sequenced from a single sample in a study of blood T cell repertoires in COVID-19. Profiling relied on immunoSEQ multiplex PCR, and the TCRdb table lists in-frame clones only, not all of them. The sample consists of some 460,000 clones, roughly 90% of them appearing once. The sample consisted of peripheral blood. All receptors derive from a woman in her twenties or thirties with acute or convalescent COVID-19.

This chain connects TRBV25-1 to TRBJ2-7; D remains ambiguous. This CDR3 is 13 amino acids long. The ends were cut back, 1 base at V and 7 bases at J, with 11 bases in the middle. Germline V gene data show CDR1 as MGHDK and CDR2 as SYGVNS. CDR3 nucleotides: TGTGCCAGCAGTGAATTTCGCGCGTTAGAGCAGTACTTC. It specifies CASSEFRALEQYF.

The chain employs TRBV5-1 and TRBJ2-3; D might be TRBD1 (5 bases). Germline loops: CDR1 SGHRS, CDR2 YFSETQ. This CDR3 is built from 14 residues. Deletions cut 1 base from V and 8 bases from J, with 14 bases between. The chain's CDR3 is CASSLRADQGTQYF. Here the CDR3 DNA reads TGCGCCAGCAGCTTGAGGGCGGATCAGGGTACGCAGTATTTT.

The rearrangement links TRBV3-1 (or the pseudogene TRBV3-2) to TRBJ1-2, with 7 bases aligning to TRBD1. The J segment lost 2 bases and the V segment lost 2 bases, leaving 5 bases of the junction unmatched. Looked up from germline, CDR1 is LGHDT and CDR2 is YNNKEL (reference sequence). The CDR3 consists of 15 residues. The CDR3 sequence: CASSQTTGRNYGYTF. The CDR3 DNA sequence: TGTGCCAGCAGCCAAACGACAGGGCGCAACTATGGCTACACCTTC.

V is TRBV7-9 and J is TRBJ1-2; 9 bases agree with TRBD1. Germline CDR1 SEHNR, CDR2 FQNEAQ (reference sequence). After removal of 1 base from V and 5 bases from J, the junction contained 5 bases not matched to a gene. CDR3 size: 15 residues. The CDR3: CASSLEQGAGYGYTF. DNA of the CDR3: TGTGCCAGCAGCTTAGAACAGGGGGCTGGTTATGGCTACACCTTC.

The count of this clone is one. The rearrangement uses TRBV23-1 and TRBJ2-2, with 16 bases fitting TRBD2. TRBV23-1 is identified as an open reading frame with a role that is uncertain. This CDR3 region has 20 residues. The V and J ends lost 2 bases and 4 bases, in that order; junction bases with no gene match: 10. Here the CDR3 DNA reads TGCGCCAGCAGTCAACCCGATGGGACTAGCGGGGGGGAAGGCACCGGGGAGCTGTTTTTT. Residues: CASSQPDGTSGGEGTGELFF.

This clone came up once. The chain has TRBV15 and TRBJ1-5, with D hard to call. This CDR3 is built from 16 residues. The germline V gene encodes CDR1 LNHNV and CDR2 YYDKDF (reference sequence). V lost 1 base and J 4 bases, leaving 14 bases between the germline ends. The CDR3 sequence: CATSRAGESRNQPQHF. Here the CDR3 DNA reads TGTGCCACCAGCAGAGCGGGAGAATCAAGGAATCAGCCCCAGCATTTT.

The chain employs TRBV6-1 and TRBJ1-5, with 7 bases identical to TRBD1. V lost 1 base to trimming and J lost 5 bases; unmatched junction nucleotides: 5. The CDR3 runs to 15 residues. Germline V gives CDR1 MNHNS, CDR2 SASEGT. CDR3 protein: CASSEGGGGYQPQHF. CDR3 nucleotide sequence: TGTGCCAGCAGTGAAGGAGGAGGGGGCTATCAGCCCCAGCATTTT.

The rearrangement uses TRBV19 and TRBJ1-2; 7 bases match TRBD1. CDR3 length equals 14 residues. V dropped 3 bases and J dropped 7; count of bases not matched to a gene: 8. CDR1 is LNHDA, CDR2 SQIVND, per germline (reference sequence). The DNA for the CDR3 is TGTGCCAGTAGTATCGCGACAGGGACGAGTGGCTACACCTTC. This gives the protein CASSIATGTSGYTF.

This chain connects TRBV7-2 to TRBJ1-6; a possible D gene is TRBD1 (6 bases). The length of the CDR3 is 16 residues. Germline V gene sequence: CDR1 SGHTA, CDR2 FQGNSA. V was cut by 0 bases and J by 8 bases, with 14 bases left in between. CDR3 residues: CASSLAGARGYSPLHF. CDR3 nucleotide sequence: TGTGCCAGCAGCTTAGCGGGGGCCCGAGGGTATTCACCCCTCCACTTT.

In this sample, this clone turned up once. Here the CDR3 reads CASRQPGVPTDTQYF. CDR3 nucleotides: TGTGCCAGCAGACAACCAGGGGTCCCCACAGATACGCAGTATTTT. The chain joins TRBV5-4 to TRBJ2-3; D perhaps matches TRBD1 (6 bases). The CDR3 is 15 residues long. Deletions cut 5 bases from V and 2 bases from J, with 15 bases between. Germline CDR1 is SGHNT and CDR2 is YYREEE (reference sequence).

The J gene is TRBJ2-2, the V gene TRBV7-3; possible D gene TRBD2, 6 bases. Trimming removed 5 bases at V and 5 bases at J, with 21 bases between. The CDR3 runs to 17 residues. The germline V gene encodes CDR1 SGHTA and CDR2 FQGTGA. The CDR3, as DNA: TGTGCCAGCAGCCCAACCGGGACTGCCGCGCGAACCGGGGAGCTGTTTTTT. This encodes CASSPTGTAARTGELFF.

CDR3 sequence (DNA): TGTGCCAGCAGCTTAGCAGGGGGAAACACTGAAGCTTTCTTT. This gives the protein CASSLAGGNTEAFF. The chain carries TRBV7-3 and TRBJ1-1; 7 bases line up with TRBD1. V gave up 2 bases and J gave up 2 bases; unmatched junction bases: 2. The CDR3 runs 14 residues. CDR1 is SGHTA and CDR2 is FQGTGA in the germline V gene. Together with reference TRBV7-3 and TRBJ1-1, the CDR3 gives the full variable domain: GAGVSQTPSNKVTEKGKYVELRCDPISGHTALYWYRQSLGQGPEFLIYFQGTGAADDSGLPNDRFFAVRPEGSVSTLKIQRTERGDSAVYLCASSLAGGNTEAFFGQGTRLTVV.

The rearrangement links TRBV7-9 to TRBJ1-4, with D unclear. Germline values: CDR1 SEHNR, CDR2 FQNEAQ (reference sequence). The CDR3 totals 17 residues. V was cut by 5 bases and J by 8 bases, with 24 bases left in between. The CDR3 spells CASSVKTNPRIGEKLFF. The CDR3, as DNA: TGTGCCAGCAGCGTCAAGACAAATCCCAGAATAGGAGAAAAACTGTTTTTT.

The V call is TRBV7-9, the J call TRBJ1-5; D unclear. From germline, CDR1 is SEHNR and CDR2 FQNEAQ (reference sequence). V shed 0 bases and J shed 7 bases, with 4 bases lying between them. This CDR3 has 12 residues. CDR3 loop: CASSLASQPQHF. CDR3 sequence (DNA): TGTGCCAGCAGCTTAGCAAGCCAGCCCCAGCATTTT.

This chain connects TRBV5-1 to TRBJ2-5; a possible D gene is TRBD1 (6 bases). V lost 4 bases, J lost 1 base, and 17 bases lay in between. The CDR3 spans 16 residues. CDR1 is SGHRS and CDR2 is YFSETQ in the germline V gene. The CDR3 protein is CASSRTGTTIQETQYF. In DNA form, the CDR3 reads TGCGCCAGCAGCCGTACAGGGACAACAATCCAAGAGACCCAGTACTTC.

This clone was seen a handful of times. The chain is built from TRBV6-5 and TRBJ1-2, with D hard to call. The CDR3 is 16 residues long. V was pared by 0 bases and J by 4 bases, with 15 bases between. Germline V CDR1 and CDR2: MNHEY, SVGAGI. The CDR3 DNA is TGTGCCAGCAGTTACTCGATTGGGGATAGCGCCTATGGCTACACCTTC. Its translation is CASSYSIGDSAYGYTF.

The V gene is TRBV7-9, the J gene TRBJ2-2; 10 bases align to TRBD2. Looked up from germline, CDR1 is SEHNR and CDR2 is FQNEAQ (reference sequence). The V segment lost 7 bases and the J segment 6 bases; nucleotides outside the gene matches: 17. The CDR3 has 18 residues. The CDR3 here is CASNRLAGGGLGAGELFF. DNA for the CDR3: TGTGCCAGCAACCGACTAGCGGGCGGGGGTCTCGGAGCCGGGGAGCTGTTTTTT.

The gene calls are TRBV7-9 and TRBJ2-1; a possible D gene is TRBD1 (6 bases). Trimming pared 8 bases from V and 15 bases from J, leaving 14 bases between. The germline V gene has CDR1 SEHNR and CDR2 FQNEAQ (reference sequence). The CDR3 has 10 amino acids. CDR3 amino acids: CASGNRVPFF. The CDR3, as DNA: TGTGCCAGCGGAAACAGGGTCCCGTTCTTC.

This clone has just one count. The CDR3 bases are TGTGCCAGCAGCGGGGGGACAGGTAAACGGTTCTTGTCCTACGAGCAGTACTTC. Translating it yields CASSGGTGKRFLSYEQYF. The V call is TRBV7-9, the J call TRBJ2-7; 8 positions match TRBD1. J was trimmed by 1 base and V by 5 bases; bases with no gene match: 16. Germline-derived CDR1 and CDR2 are SEHNR and FQNEAQ (reference sequence). The CDR3 is made up of 18 amino acids.

The chain uses TRBV4-1 and TRBJ2-7; 9 bases agree with TRBD1. Germline V lookup: CDR1 MGHRA, CDR2 YSYEKL. CDR3 length: 15 amino acids. Unmatched junction bases numbered 5, after V lost 2 bases and J lost 3 bases. The CDR3 DNA sequence: TGCGCCAGCAGCCAATCGGGGACAGGGATCTACGAGCAGTACTTC. Residues: CASSQSGTGIYEQYF.

J is TRBJ2-5 and V is TRBV2; D unclear. The CDR3 is 16 residues long. Germline CDR1 is SNHLY and CDR2 is FYNNEI. Trimming stripped 7 bases from V and 4 bases from J, with 22 bases between. The CDR3 sequence: CASTYPLNPSGETQYF. CDR3 DNA: TGTGCCAGCACGTACCCTCTAAACCCGTCGGGAGAGACCCAGTACTTC.

The V gene is TRBV9, the J gene TRBJ2-7; 8 bases match TRBD2. This CDR3 has 16 amino acids. After removal of 3 bases from V and 2 bases from J, the junction contained 10 bases not matched to a gene. CDR1 and CDR2 (germline): SGDLS, YYNGEE. CDR3 sequence: CASSGHTGGAAYEQYF. CDR3 bases: TGTGCCAGCAGCGGGCATACCGGGGGGGCGGCCTACGAGCAGTACTTC. Full variable domain (rest looked up from reference TRBV9 and TRBJ2-7): DSGVTQTPKHLITATGQRVTLRCSPRSGDLSVYWYQQSLDQGLQFLIQYYNGEERAKGNILERFSAQQFPDLHSELNLSSLELGDSALYFCASSGHTGGAAYEQYFGPGTRLTVT.

This chain connects TRBV23-1 to TRBJ2-7; D possibly corresponds to TRBD1 (6 bases). TRBV23-1 is reported as an ORF; its role is uncertain. This CDR3 has 19 residues. The V and J ends lost 6 bases and 2 bases respectively, with 29 bases between them. The CDR3 region has the DNA TGCGCCAGCAGCCGGAAAACCAAAACAGGGACCGATACGCCCTACGAGCAGTACTTC. It encodes CASSRKTKTGTDTPYEQYF.

The CDR3 DNA follows: TGTGCCAGTGCCCCCGGACTAAAGTCAACTAATGAAAAACTGTTTTTT. Translated: CASAPGLKSTNEKLFF. The chain employs TRBV19 and TRBJ1-4; no definite D call. The germline V gene has CDR1 LNHDA and CDR2 SQIVND (reference sequence). The V end lost 8 bases, the J end lost 0 bases, and 16 bases lay between the germline ends. The CDR3 has 16 residues.

The chain carries TRBV5-5 and TRBJ2-4; D is undetermined. Germline V gene lookup returns CDR1 SGHKS and CDR2 YYEKEE (reference sequence). This CDR3 comprises 14 residues. Trimming left V 0 bases short and J 8 bases short, with 12 bases between. The CDR3 sequence is CASSLAAVGDIQYF. In nucleotides, the CDR3 is TGTGCCAGCAGCTTGGCTGCAGTTGGAGACATTCAGTACTTC.

The CDR3 protein is CASSLGPQGYYEQYF. DNA of the CDR3: TGTGCCAGCAGCTTAGGTCCTCAGGGTTATTACGAGCAGTACTTC. The chain links TRBV11-2 to TRBJ2-7, with D tentatively TRBD1 (5 bases). V dropped 1 base and J dropped 4 bases, with 14 bases sitting between them. CDR3 length equals 15 residues. CDR1 SGHAT and CDR2 FQNNGV come from the germline V gene. The whole variable domain, filled in from reference TRBV11-2 and TRBJ2-7, reads EAGVAQSPRYKIIEKRQSVAFWCNPISGHATLYWYQQILGQGPKLLIQFQNNGVVDDSQLPKDRFSAERLKGVDSTLKIQPAKLEDSAVYLCASSLGPQGYYEQYFGPGTRLTVT.

The CDR3, as DNA: TGCGCCAGCAGCTTGGGAGCCGCGGGAGAGACCCAGTACTTC. Its protein product is CASSLGAAGETQYF. The rearrangement joins TRBV5-1 to TRBJ2-5; D is perhaps TRBD2 (5 bases). V lost 0 bases and J lost 4, with 10 bases in between. The CDR3 is 14 residues long. The germline V gene encodes CDR1 SGHRS and CDR2 YFSETQ.

The rearrangement links TRBV4-1 to TRBJ2-4; D is uncertain. The length of the CDR3 is 11 residues. Trimming took off 2 bases at V and 8 bases at J, with 4 bases between the two ends. Germline CDR1 MGHRA, CDR2 YSYEKL. The CDR3: CASSQRDIQYF. The CDR3 bases are TGCGCCAGCAGCCAACGAGACATTCAGTACTTC.